The 27 T cell receptor beta chains listed next were all sequenced from one sample in a study of chemoradiotherapy in HPV16-positive cancers. The repertoire was sequenced with immunoSEQ multiplex PCR; TCRdb's copy has only in-frame clones and lacks some. The sample consists of about 12,000 clones, 88% of them appearing once. The source was blood, collected from a patient who underwent chemoradiotherapy. Receptor source: a human donor with HPV-associated anogenital cancer.

This chain joins TRBV4-1 and TRBJ2-3; a possible D gene is TRBD2 (7 bases). This CDR3 comprises 15 residues. Germline lookup yields CDR1 MGHRA and CDR2 YSYEKL. V was pared by 0 bases and J by 5 bases, with 12 bases between. For the CDR3, the DNA is TGCGCCAGCAGCCAAGAAGGGAGGGGGGTAGATACGCAGTATTTT. It is translated as CASSQEGRGVDTQYF.

The sample holds a few counts of this clone. This sequence joins TRBV19 and TRBJ2-7, with D possibly TRBD1 on 5 matching bases. The CDR3 runs to 12 residues. Germline V gene data show CDR1 as LNHDA and CDR2 as SQIVND (reference sequence). V lost 3 bases to trimming and J lost 5 bases, with 8 bases between them. The CDR3 bases are TGTGCCAGTAGTATTCAGGGAAACGAGCAGTACTTC. This encodes CASSIQGNEQYF. Full variable domain (remainder filled in from reference TRBV19 and TRBJ2-7): DGGITQSPKYLFRKEGQNVTLSCEQNLNHDAMYWYRQDPGQGLRLIYYSQIVNDFQKGDIAEGYSVSREKKESFPLTVTSAQKNPTAFYLCASSIQGNEQYFGPGTRLTVT.

The chain recombines TRBV11-2 with TRBJ2-5; D remains unclear. Germline CDR1 SGHAT, CDR2 FQNNGV. V was pared by 3 bases and J by 2 bases, with 13 bases between. The CDR3 loop spans 15 amino acids. CDR3 sequence (DNA): TGTGCCAGCAGCTTTTCTTTCAGGCGTCAAGAGACCCAGTACTTC. This translates into CASSFSFRRQETQYF. The full variable domain, in which reference TRBV11-2 and TRBJ2-5 provide the parts outside the CDR3, is EAGVAQSPRYKIIEKRQSVAFWCNPISGHATLYWYQQILGQGPKLLIQFQNNGVVDDSQLPKDRFSAERLKGVDSTLKIQPAKLEDSAVYLCASSFSFRRQETQYFGPGTRLLVL.

This chain connects TRBV7-9 to TRBJ1-6; 10 positions match TRBD1. V was clipped by 5 bases and J by 10 bases; unmatched bases: 5. The germline CDR1 and CDR2 sequences are SEHNR and FQNEAQ (reference sequence). This CDR3 contains 14 residues. Here the CDR3 reads CASSMTGGGSPLHF. The CDR3 DNA reads TGTGCCAGCAGCATGACAGGGGGCGGCTCACCCCTCCACTTT.

The rearrangement joins TRBV19 to TRBJ1-4; 7 nucleotides line up with TRBD1. This CDR3 region has 14 residues. Looked up from germline, CDR1 is LNHDA and CDR2 is SQIVND (reference sequence). The V and J ends lost 5 bases and 5 bases, in that order; junction bases with no gene match: 5. The CDR3 protein is CASSPTGLNEKLFF. DNA for the CDR3: TGTGCCAGTAGTCCGACAGGGCTAAATGAAAAACTGTTTTTT.

CDR3 coding DNA: TGTGCCAGCAGTGAGAGACAGGGTCTCTCCTACGAGCAGTACTTC. Protein: CASSERQGLSYEQYF. V and J are TRBV2 and TRBJ2-7, with 7 bases fitting TRBD1. Germline V gene sequence: CDR1 SNHLY, CDR2 FYNNEI. With 3 bases clipped from V and 0 bases from J, the junction kept 5 bases outside the gene matches. The CDR3 covers 15 residues. The full variable domain, rest sourced from reference TRBV2 and TRBJ2-7, is EPEVTQTPSHQVTQMGQEVILRCVPISNHLYFYWYRQILGQKVEFLVSFYNNEISEKSEIFDDQFSVERPDGSNFTLKIRSTKLEDSAMYFCASSERQGLSYEQYFGPGTRLTVT.

The rearrangement links TRBV7-1 to TRBJ2-7; tentatively, D is TRBD1 (6 bases). TRBV7-1 is given ORF status, its function remaining uncertain. V dropped 4 bases and J dropped 5 bases, with 18 bases sitting between them. There are 15 residues in the CDR3. In nucleotides, the CDR3 is TGTGCCAGCAGCTTAACGGTCGCAGGGGTCAACGAGCAGTACTTC. This encodes CASSLTVAGVNEQYF.

The chain couples TRBV5-1 to TRBJ2-2, with TRBD2 identical over 13 bases. Germline values: CDR1 SGHRS, CDR2 YFSETQ. Trimming cost V 4 bases and J 4 bases; bases outside gene matches: 7. This CDR3 is built from 17 residues. The CDR3 loop reads CASSTGLAGASTGELFF. For the CDR3, the DNA is TGCGCCAGCAGCACCGGACTAGCGGGGGCGAGCACCGGGGAGCTGTTTTTT.

The genes are TRBV4-3 and TRBJ2-1; 7 nucleotides agree with TRBD2. The CDR3 is made up of 16 amino acids. J was trimmed by 0 bases and V by 0 bases; bases with no gene match: 2. Germline V gene sequence: CDR1 LGHNA, CDR2 YSLEER. In nucleotides, the CDR3 is TGCGCCAGCAGCCAAGAATCGGGGGGCTCCTACAATGAGCAGTTCTTC. Its protein product is CASSQESGGSYNEQFF.

CDR3 coding DNA: TGTGCCAGCAGTTTAAGCCTGAGGAGCAGCGGGGAGCTGTTTTTT. Translation: CASSLSLRSSGELFF. The V gene is TRBV27, the J gene TRBJ2-2; D is ambiguous. Trimming took 2 bases from V and 7 from J, leaving 14 bases between them. The CDR3 totals 15 residues. CDR1 and CDR2 from the germline V gene are MNHEY and SMNVEV (reference sequence).

J is TRBJ1-3 and V is TRBV5-4; TRBD1 is a possible D gene (5 bases). CDR3 size: 15 residues. The germline V gene encodes CDR1 SGHNT and CDR2 YYREEE (reference sequence). Trimming left V 4 bases short and J 1 base short, with 12 bases between. The CDR3 nucleotides are TGTGCCAGCAGCAAAGACAGCGCATCTGGAAACACCATATATTTT. Protein: CASSKDSASGNTIYF.

The gene calls are TRBV9 and TRBJ1-3; D is undetermined. Germline values: CDR1 SGDLS, CDR2 YYNGEE. The CDR3 has 12 amino acids. The ends were cut back, 5 bases at V and 0 bases at J, with 3 bases in the middle. The CDR3 nucleotides read TGTGCCAGCAGGGGCTCTGGAAACACCATATATTTT. It is translated as CASRGSGNTIYF.

The chain links TRBV18 to TRBJ2-3; D call uncertain. The germline gives CDR1 KGHSH, CDR2 LQKENI. The CDR3 loop spans 14 amino acids. V lost 3 bases, J lost 1 base, and 8 bases lay in between. The CDR3 spells CASSPPERTDTQYF. The DNA of the CDR3 is TGTGCCAGCTCACCCCCGGAACGCACAGATACGCAGTATTTT.

The chain has TRBV7-9 and TRBJ2-1; D gene uncertain. Germline V lookup: CDR1 SEHNR, CDR2 FQNEAQ (reference sequence). The CDR3 has 12 amino acids. Trimming removed 1 base at V and 7 bases at J, with 5 bases between. The CDR3 nucleotides are TGTGCCAGCAGCTTAGAAGGGAATGAGCAGTTCTTC. Protein sequence: CASSLEGNEQFF.

This chain uses TRBV2 with TRBJ1-1; tentatively, D is TRBD1 (6 bases). The germline V gene encodes CDR1 SNHLY and CDR2 FYNNEI. V dropped 9 bases and J dropped 3 bases, with 14 bases sitting between them. The length of the CDR3 is 13 residues. The CDR3 protein is CARTTGLDTEAFF. CDR3 coding DNA: TGTGCCAGAACAACAGGGTTAGACACTGAAGCTTTCTTT.

This clone has only a few counts. J is TRBJ1-6 and V is TRBV6-5, with D perhaps TRBD1 (5 bases). V lost 2 bases and J lost 3, with 8 bases in between. The CDR3 consists of 15 residues. The germline CDR1 and CDR2 sequences are MNHEY and SVGAGI. In DNA, the CDR3 is TGTGCCAGCAGTTACACTCAGGGCTATAATTCACCCCTCCACTTT. This codes for CASSYTQGYNSPLHF.

This chain connects TRBV29-1 to TRBJ1-3; D uncertain. This CDR3 spans 17 amino acids. The V end lost 3 bases, the J end lost 0 bases, and 18 bases lay between the germline ends. Per germline, CDR1 SQVTM and CDR2 ANQGSEA. CDR3 sequence reads: CSVEVPHGKSSGNTIYF. CDR3 DNA sequence: TGCAGCGTTGAGGTCCCCCACGGAAAGAGCTCTGGAAACACCATATATTTT.

The CDR3 region is CASSQEINQAYNEQFF. The CDR3 bases are TGCGCCAGCAGCCAAGAGATCAACCAGGCCTACAATGAGCAGTTCTTC. The genes are TRBV4-1 and TRBJ2-1; D is unresolved. The CDR3 is 16 residues long. The V and J ends lost 0 bases and 2 bases respectively, with 11 bases between them. In germline, CDR1 is MGHRA, CDR2 YSYEKL.

This chain joins TRBV7-2 and TRBJ1-6; the D is unclear. Trimming stripped 3 bases from V and 7 bases from J, with 16 bases between. Per germline, CDR1 SGHTA and CDR2 FQGNSA. This CDR3 region has 16 residues. CDR3 region: CASSFGSPLRNSPLHF. The CDR3 DNA reads as TGTGCCAGCAGCTTTGGCAGCCCCCTGAGGAATTCACCCCTCCACTTT.

V is TRBV5-1 and J is TRBJ2-3; perhaps TRBD2 as D (5 bases). Deletions cut 5 bases from V and 2 bases from J, with 12 bases between. Germline V lookup: CDR1 SGHRS, CDR2 YFSETQ. This CDR3 has 14 amino acids. CDR3 region: CASRDRTDTDTQYF. The CDR3 region has the DNA TGCGCCAGCAGGGACCGGACTGACACAGATACGCAGTATTTT.

The chain joins TRBV9 to TRBJ1-3, with 9 bases matching TRBD1. The germline V gene has CDR1 SGDLS and CDR2 YYNGEE. The ends lost 0 bases at V and 1 base at J; junction bases unmatched: 5. CDR3 length: 17 amino acids. CDR3 sequence: CASSVVPGQGSGNTIYF. In DNA form, the CDR3 reads TGTGCCAGCAGCGTAGTCCCCGGACAGGGGTCTGGAAACACCATATATTTT.

The CDR3 is CASKSSGVPEAFF. The DNA of the CDR3 is TGTGCCAGTAAGTCCAGCGGGGTCCCTGAAGCTTTCTTT. This chain uses TRBV19 with TRBJ1-1; D call uncertain. CDR1 and CDR2 (germline): LNHDA, SQIVND (reference sequence). Trimming removed 7 bases from V and 6 bases from J, with 15 bases in between. CDR3 length equals 13 residues. Full variable domain (missing parts from reference TRBV19 and TRBJ1-1): DGGITQSPKYLFRKEGQNVTLSCEQNLNHDAMYWYRQDPGQGLRLIYYSQIVNDFQKGDIAEGYSVSREKKESFPLTVTSAQKNPTAFYLCASKSSGVPEAFFGQGTRLTVV.

This chain uses TRBV6-1 with TRBJ1-6; TRBD1 matches 7 bases. V shed 9 bases and J 9 bases; nucleotides not matched to a gene: 11. Germline CDR1 and CDR2: MNHNS and SASEGT. The CDR3 is 14 amino acids. The CDR3 region has the DNA TGTGCCAGTACCCCCGGGACAGAGAGTTCACCCCTCCACTTT. Translating it yields CASTPGTESSPLHF.

V usage is TRBV29-1 and J usage is TRBJ2-7; 7 positions match TRBD1. CDR1 is SQVTM and CDR2 is ANQGSEA in the germline V gene. With 5 bases clipped from V and 2 bases from J, the junction kept 12 bases outside the gene matches. The CDR3 has 15 residues. The CDR3 sequence is CSVPGAADRAYEQYF. CDR3 DNA: TGCAGCGTTCCAGGGGCGGCAGACAGGGCCTACGAGCAGTACTTC.

The chain employs TRBV20-1 and TRBJ2-5, with unresolved D. The J call may be in error: the DNA end matches TRBJ2-7 better. The CDR3 sequence is 11 residues long. Germline V gene lookup returns CDR1 DFQATT and CDR2 SNEGSKA (reference sequence). The CDR3 DNA reads TGCAGTGCTAGCAGGTCCTACGAGCAGTACTTC. Encoded protein: CSASRSYEQYF.

V and J are TRBV18 and TRBJ1-2; D is undetermined. V was cut by 2 bases and J by 5 bases, with 9 bases left in between. From germline, CDR1 is KGHSH and CDR2 LQKENI. The CDR3 contains 13 residues. The CDR3 reads CASSPGQRYGYTF. For the CDR3, the DNA is TGTGCCAGCTCACCAGGCCAGAGGTATGGCTACACCTTC. The full variable domain, rest sourced from reference TRBV18 and TRBJ1-2, is NAGVMQNPRHLVRRRGQEARLRCSPMKGHSHVYWYRQLPEEGLKFMVYLQKENIIDESGMPKERFSAEFPKEGPSILRIQQVVRGDSAAYFCASSPGQRYGYTFGSGTRLTVV.

This chain joins TRBV27 and TRBJ2-7, with TRBD2 matching over 8 bases. The CDR3 consists of 13 residues. The germline gives CDR1 MNHEY, CDR2 SMNVEV (reference sequence). J gave up 3 bases and V 6 bases, and 4 bases lay outside the gene matches. CDR3 sequence: CASRRGAYYEQYF. CDR3 nucleotides: TGTGCCAGCAGGCGGGGGGCCTACTACGAGCAGTACTTC.